The clone carrying this T cell receptor (beta chain) was observed a handful of times. The data belong to a study of blood T cell repertoires in COVID-19. Residents of about two dozen US areas, aged roughly 18 to 89 years, made up the participants. Symptom resolution, clearance, or two negative PCRs marked donors in Cohort 3 as recovered. In germline, CDR1 is LGHNA, CDR2 YNFKEQ. This CDR3 has 16 residues. Deletions cut 0 bases from V and 4 bases from J, with 15 bases between. Sequenced by immunoSEQ multiplex PCR; TCRdb stores in-frame clones only, minus some. The sample consists of around 310,000 clones, over 80% of them appearing once.

The J gene is TRBJ1-2, the V gene TRBV4-2; D remains ambiguous. Sequencing was carried out using PBMCs or T cells enriched from blood (not recorded which). This clonotype was obtained from a man under 40 who had recovered from COVID-19. CDR3 region: CASSQDPSAPLYGYTF. The CDR3 nucleotides are TGTGCCAGCAGCCAAGATCCCAGCGCCCCGCTCTATGGCTACACCTTC.